The next 2 T cell receptor beta chains were all read from a single sample in a study of shared T cell receptors in the human thymus. Using immunoSEQ multiplex PCR, the repertoire was profiled, and TCRdb retains in-frame clones only, with some absent. The profile shows roughly 550,000 clones, around 82% of them singletons. These data also formed part of another study, on human thymus T cells.

Sequencing was performed on thymocytes. These TCRs come from a boy younger than two with a congenital heart defect.

The chain carries TRBV4-3 and TRBJ2-1; TRBD2 matches 10 bases. V was clipped by 3 bases and J by 5 bases; unmatched bases: 10. CDR1 is LGHNA and CDR2 is YSLEER in the germline V gene. The CDR3 consists of 17 residues. The DNA for the CDR3 is TGCGCCAGCAGCCAGGGGACCGGGACTAGCGTGGACAATGAGCAGTTCTTC. Translated: CASSQGTGTSVDNEQFF.

V gene TRBV11-3 combines with J gene TRBJ2-2; TRBD2 agrees at 7 bases. V lost 5 bases, J lost 6 bases, and 9 bases stayed unmatched. The CDR3 loop spans 15 amino acids. Looked up from germline, CDR1 is SGHNT and CDR2 is YENEEA. The CDR3 sequence is CASSPTTSVSGELFF. In DNA form, the CDR3 reads TGTGCCAGCAGCCCAACCACTAGCGTCTCCGGGGAGCTGTTTTTT.